This TCR beta chain was obtained from a study of T cell changes during pregnancy in multiple sclerosis. Assay used: immunoSEQ multiplex PCR; TCRdb lists only in-frame clones, some missing. The sample lists 85,000 to 90,000 clones; 90% to 95% were seen once. With 6 bases removed from V and 0 bases from J, the gap between germline ends came to 12 bases. Germline lookup yields CDR1 MNHEY and CDR2 SMNVEV (reference sequence). The CDR3 contains 15 residues. The sample here was peripheral blood, taken after pregnancy. The V and J genes are TRBV27 and TRBJ1-5; D perhaps matches TRBD1 (5 bases). The receptor was isolated from a female donor in good health, enrolled as a control in a pregnancy study. The CDR3 spells CASRMGGNSNQPQHF. CDR3 nucleotides: TGTGCCAGCAGGATGGGGGGGAATAGCAATCAGCCCCAGCATTTT.